The text below deals with one TCR beta chain. The repertoire was sequenced with immunoSEQ multiplex PCR; TCRdb's copy has only in-frame clones and lacks some. This table holds hundreds of thousands of clones, 79% found once. The source of the sample is a study of shared clonotypes between healthy human individuals. V was cut by 0 bases and J by 2 bases, with 10 bases left in between. The CDR3 covers 15 residues. Germline CDR1 reads SGDLS; CDR2 reads YYNGEE. Sequencing used PBMCs. The J gene is TRBJ2-3, the V gene TRBV9, with D possibly TRBD1 on 6 matching bases. The receptor was isolated from a woman aged 40 to 50 in good health. Some clones in this sample may be carry-over from other donors' samples. CDR3 loop: CASSVGQGSTDTQYF. Here the CDR3 DNA reads TGTGCCAGCAGCGTAGGTCAGGGGTCCACAGATACGCAGTATTTT.